This entry lists 22 T cell receptor beta chains sequenced from one sample in a study of blood T cell repertoires in COVID-19. Sequencing used immunoSEQ multiplex PCR; TCRdb keeps in-frame clones, though not all of them. The data show 200,000 to 250,000 clones, around nine tenths seen once. Sequenced: peripheral blood. The receptors originated from a woman aged 55-70 years with acute or convalescent COVID-19.

V and J are TRBV5-1 and TRBJ2-7; 7 bases align to TRBD1. With 3 bases clipped from V and 0 bases from J, the junction kept 3 bases outside the gene matches. Germline V gene data show CDR1 as SGHRS and CDR2 as YFSETQ. This CDR3 has 14 residues. The CDR3 DNA sequence: TGCGCCAGCAGCTGGTCAGGGGGCTCCTACGAGCAGTACTTC. It encodes CASSWSGGSYEQYF.

Remarks on this clone: One junction end disagrees with the germline gene, perhaps due to a read error. The rearrangement links TRBV4-1 to TRBJ2-7, with TRBD2 matching over 14 bases. CDR1 and CDR2 (germline): MGHRA, YSYEKL. The CDR3 contains 17 residues. The DNA for the CDR3 is TGCGCCCGCAGCCGGCTGACTAGCGGGGGGGCCCGGGACGAGCAGTACTTC. Amino acid sequence: CARSRLTSGGARDEQYF.

The chain has TRBV20-1 and TRBJ2-1, with 9 positions matching TRBD2. The germline gives CDR1 DFQATT, CDR2 SNEGSKA (reference sequence). There are 11 residues in the CDR3. The CDR3 DNA follows: TGCAGCGGGACTAGCTCCAATGAGCAGTTCTTC. It yields the protein CSGTSSNEQFF.

The chain carries TRBV9 and TRBJ2-2; D unresolved. The CDR3 consists of 14 residues. V was trimmed by 4 bases and J by 3 bases, leaving 10 bases between them. Per germline, CDR1 SGDLS and CDR2 YYNGEE. For the CDR3, the DNA is TGTGCCAGCAGCTACAGAAGGTACACCGGGGAGCTGTTTTTT. Protein product: CASSYRRYTGELFF. Drawing the rest from reference TRBV9 and TRBJ2-2, the complete variable domain is DSGVTQTPKHLITATGQRVTLRCSPRSGDLSVYWYQQSLDQGLQFLIQYYNGEERAKGNILERFSAQQFPDLHSELNLSSLELGDSALYFCASSYRRYTGELFFGEGSRLTVL.

This chain connects TRBV7-3 to TRBJ2-3, with D possibly matching TRBD2 (6 bases). CDR3 length: 15 amino acids. Trimming took 6 bases from V and 5 from J, leaving 18 bases between them. Germline CDR1 SGHTA, CDR2 FQGTGA. In DNA, the CDR3 is TGTGCCAGCAGTTTTACGGGGAGTAGCGGAGATACGCAGTATTTT. Residues: CASSFTGSSGDTQYF.

The chain has TRBV18 and TRBJ2-1, with 9 bases lining up with TRBD2. The germline gives CDR1 KGHSH, CDR2 LQKENI. CDR3 length: 15 residues. The V gene end was trimmed by 1 base and the J gene end by 6 bases; junction bases not matched to a gene: 4. CDR3 coding DNA: TGTGCCAGCTCACCACAGCGGGGGGCTCCCAATGAGCAGTTCTTC. This sequence encodes CASSPQRGAPNEQFF.

This chain links TRBV19 with TRBJ1-4; D is unclear. This CDR3 is 11 amino acids long. V was pared by 5 bases and J by 11 bases, with 9 bases between. Germline lookup yields CDR1 LNHDA and CDR2 SQIVND (reference sequence). DNA of the CDR3: TGTGCCAGTAGTGGAGGGCGGAAACTGTTTTTT. Its translation: CASSGGRKLFF.

V is TRBV6-6 and J is TRBJ2-3; maybe TRBD2 (5 bases). The CDR3 contains 14 residues. The germline V gene has CDR1 MNHNY and CDR2 SVGAGI (reference sequence). V was cut by 2 bases and J by 4 bases, with 10 bases left in between. The CDR3 DNA reads TGTGCCAGCAGTTACGCGAGGGAATCAGATACGCAGTATTTT. Its translation is CASSYARESDTQYF.

This CDR3 is CASSLGGRNSLFF. CDR3 nucleotides: TGTGCCAGCAGTTTGGGAGGGCGGAATTCACTGTTTTTT. The rearrangement links TRBV28 to TRBJ1-4; no definite D call. V was trimmed by 3 bases and J by 13 bases, leaving 15 bases between them. Germline lookup yields CDR1 MDHEN and CDR2 SYDVKM. This CDR3 is built from 13 residues.

The rearrangement joins TRBV19 to TRBJ1-2; D is perhaps TRBD1 (5 bases). The CDR3 runs 14 residues. Trimming removed 0 bases from V and 4 bases from J, with 9 bases in between. Germline V gene lookup returns CDR1 LNHDA and CDR2 SQIVND (reference sequence). The CDR3, as DNA: TGTGCCAGTAGTATAGATAGGGGAAGCTATGGCTACACCTTC. This codes for CASSIDRGSYGYTF.

The chain is built from TRBV27 and TRBJ2-7; 7 positions agree with TRBD1. The CDR3 covers 14 residues. CDR1 is MNHEY, CDR2 SMNVEV, per germline (reference sequence). Trimming at V came to 6 bases and at J to 0 bases, leaving 5 bases not matched to a gene. The CDR3 DNA follows: TGTGCCAGCAGGGGGACAGCCGTCTCCTACGAGCAGTACTTC. The encoded protein is CASRGTAVSYEQYF.

The rearrangement joins TRBV18 to TRBJ2-7, with 7 bases lining up with TRBD2. Trimming at V came to 1 base and at J to 4 bases, leaving 7 bases not matched to a gene. The germline V gene encodes CDR1 KGHSH and CDR2 LQKENI. The CDR3 sequence is 15 residues long. CDR3 region: CASSPRVAGGYEQYF. The DNA for the CDR3 is TGTGCCAGCTCACCACGGGTAGCGGGTGGATACGAGCAGTACTTC.

This chain joins TRBV3-1 (or the pseudogene TRBV3-2) and TRBJ1-1; 7 bases line up with TRBD1. Germline values: CDR1 LGHDT, CDR2 YNNKEL (reference sequence). The V and J ends lost 0 bases and 8 bases, in that order; junction bases with no gene match: 9. The CDR3 sequence is 15 residues long. CDR3 coding DNA: TGTGCCAGCAGCCAAGACGGGACAGCACCTTCCGAAGCTTTCTTT. Residues: CASSQDGTAPSEAFF.

This sequence joins TRBV2 and TRBJ1-6; 7 positions agree with TRBD1. The CDR3 runs 12 residues. Germline assignment: CDR1 SNHLY and CDR2 FYNNEI. The V and J ends lost 10 bases and 10 bases, in that order; junction bases with no gene match: 7. The CDR3, as DNA: TGTGCCAAGAGACAGGGCGAATCACCCCTCCACTTT. Residues: CAKRQGESPLHF.

This chain connects TRBV21-1 to TRBJ2-7; the table names TRBD1, a call not compared with the DNA. TRBV21-1 is a recognized pseudogene. The CDR3 loop spans 15 amino acids. The CDR3 is CASSKENRVVYEQYF. CDR3 nucleotide sequence: TGTGCCAGCAGCAAAGAAAACAGGGTGGTGTACGAGCAGTACTTC.

The chain has TRBV3-1 (or the pseudogene TRBV3-2) and TRBJ1-2, with a tentative D call TRBD1 (5 bases). Trimming took 1 base from V and 8 from J, leaving 11 bases between them. The CDR3 contains 13 residues. Germline CDR1 is LGHDT and CDR2 is YNNKEL (reference sequence). Here the CDR3 DNA reads TGTGCCAGCAGCCAAGCCCTAACAGGCGGCTACACCTTC. This gives the protein CASSQALTGGYTF.

The CDR3 here is CASRSWGTGSQETQYF. In nucleotides, the CDR3 is TGTGCCAGTAGGAGTTGGGGGACAGGGAGCCAAGAGACCCAGTACTTC. J is TRBJ2-5 and V is TRBV19, with 9 bases fitting TRBD1. Germline CDR1 reads LNHDA; CDR2 reads SQIVND (reference sequence). Germline trimming cut 6 bases from V and 1 base from J; bases unmatched to any gene: 9. The CDR3 loop spans 16 amino acids.

The J gene is TRBJ2-1, the V gene TRBV2; 13 bases align to TRBD2. Germline CDR1 is SNHLY and CDR2 is FYNNEI. CDR3 length equals 17 residues. With V trimmed by 1 base and J by 7 bases, 7 bases remained unmatched. The CDR3 reads CASSEVSGLAGENEQFF. CDR3 DNA sequence: TGTGCCAGCAGTGAAGTTTCTGGACTAGCGGGAGAGAATGAGCAGTTCTTC.

The rearrangement uses TRBV19 and TRBJ1-5; 7 nucleotides line up with TRBD1. This CDR3 region has 16 residues. V shed 5 bases and J 0 bases; nucleotides not matched to a gene: 7. CDR1 and CDR2 from the germline V gene are LNHDA and SQIVND (reference sequence). The CDR3: CASSPWDSYSNQPQHF. CDR3 in DNA: TGTGCCAGTAGTCCCTGGGACAGCTATAGCAATCAGCCCCAGCATTTT.

The rearrangement joins TRBV18 to TRBJ2-1; maybe TRBD2 (6 bases). Trimming pared 4 bases from V and 2 bases from J, leaving 15 bases between. The CDR3 sequence is 16 residues long. CDR1 KGHSH and CDR2 LQKENI come from the germline V gene. CDR3 amino acids: CASSRGTGATYNEQFF. CDR3 bases: TGTGCCAGCTCACGGGGAACGGGAGCCACCTACAATGAGCAGTTCTTC.

The sample holds a few counts of this clone. This CDR3 is CASSSAGGREQYF. The CDR3 DNA follows: TGTGCCAGCAGTTCGGCAGGGGGCCGCGAGCAGTACTTC. V gene TRBV27 combines with J gene TRBJ2-7; the match to TRBD1 covers 8 bases. J gave up 6 bases and V 4 bases, and 5 bases lay outside the gene matches. The CDR3 length is 13 residues. Looked up from germline, CDR1 is MNHEY and CDR2 is SMNVEV (reference sequence).

J is TRBJ2-3 and V is TRBV12-3 or TRBV12-4; D remains ambiguous. This CDR3 is 13 amino acids long. V lost 2 bases to trimming and J lost 9 bases, with 12 bases between them. CDR3: CASSLITEVTQYF. CDR3 nucleotides: TGTGCCAGCAGTTTAATCACTGAAGTAACGCAGTATTTT.